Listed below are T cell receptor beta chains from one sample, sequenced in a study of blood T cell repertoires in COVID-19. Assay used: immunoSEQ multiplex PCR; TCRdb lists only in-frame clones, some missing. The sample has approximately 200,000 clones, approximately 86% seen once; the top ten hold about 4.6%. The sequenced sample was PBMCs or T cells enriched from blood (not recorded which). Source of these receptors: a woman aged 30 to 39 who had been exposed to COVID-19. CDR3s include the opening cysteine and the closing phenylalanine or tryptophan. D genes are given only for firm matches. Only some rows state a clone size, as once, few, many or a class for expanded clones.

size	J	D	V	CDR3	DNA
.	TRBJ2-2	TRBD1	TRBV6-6	CASTGQDTGELFF	TGTGCCAGCACCGGACAGGACACCGGGGAGCTGTTTTTT
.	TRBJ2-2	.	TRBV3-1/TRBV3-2	CASSQVLNTGELFF	TGTGCCAGCAGCCAAGTCCTTAACACCGGGGAGCTGTTTTTT
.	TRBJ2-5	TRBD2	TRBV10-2	CASSLTSGGQETQYF	TGCGCCAGCAGTCTGACTAGCGGGGGCCAAGAGACCCAGTACTTC
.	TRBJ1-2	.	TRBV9	CASSVGTNYGYTF	TGTGCCAGCAGCGTAGGGACAAACTATGGCTACACCTTC
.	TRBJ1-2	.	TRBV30	CAWTGQLYGYTF	TGTGCCTGGACAGGGCAGCTCTATGGCTACACCTTC
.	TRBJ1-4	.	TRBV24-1	CATSDSRRGRPNEKLFF	TGTGCCACCAGTGACTCCCGGAGAGGGAGGCCTAATGAAAAACTGTTTTTT
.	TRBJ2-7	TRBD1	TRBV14	CASSRQGLTYEQYF	TGTGCCAGCAGTCGACAGGGGCTGACCTACGAGCAGTACTTC
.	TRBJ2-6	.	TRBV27	CASSLSSGSYSGANVLTF	TGTGCCAGCAGTTTATCTTCCGGGTCCTACTCTGGGGCCAACGTCCTGACTTTC
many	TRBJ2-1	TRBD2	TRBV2	CASSRRLASGRRDNEQFF	TGTGCCAGCAGTCGTCGACTAGCAAGTGGTCGGAGGGACAATGAGCAGTTCTTC
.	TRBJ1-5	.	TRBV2	CASSEEQNSNQPQHF	TGTGCCAGCAGTGAAGAACAGAATAGCAATCAGCCCCAGCATTTT
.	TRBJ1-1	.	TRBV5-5	CASSLAGTLNTEAFF	TGTGCCAGCAGCTTGGCCGGGACTTTGAACACTGAAGCTTTCTTT
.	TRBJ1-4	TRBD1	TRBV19	CASSPHPGTVATNEKLFF	TGTGCCAGTAGTCCTCACCCCGGGACAGTTGCAACTAATGAAAAACTGTTTTTT
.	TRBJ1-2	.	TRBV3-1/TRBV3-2	CASSRGGGEQGNYGYTF	TGTGCCAGCAGCCGTGGCGGGGGGGAGCAAGGTAACTATGGCTACACCTTC
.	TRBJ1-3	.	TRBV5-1	CASSLGSGNRNTIYF	TGCGCCAGCAGCTTGGGATCAGGGAACAGAAACACCATATATTTT
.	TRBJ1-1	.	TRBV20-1	CSASWNTEAFF	TGCAGTGCTAGCTGGAACACTGAAGCTTTCTTT
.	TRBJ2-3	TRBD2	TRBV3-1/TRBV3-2	CASSQVGLAVTDTQYF	TGTGCCAGCAGCCAAGTGGGACTAGCGGTCACAGATACGCAGTATTTT
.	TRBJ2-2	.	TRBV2	CASSEITRRDTGELFF	TGTGCCAGCAGTGAAATAACCCGCAGGGACACCGGGGAGCTGTTTTTT
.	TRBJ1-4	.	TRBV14	CASSLAGEKLFF	TGTGCCAGCAGCCTCGCCGGTGAAAAACTGTTTTTT
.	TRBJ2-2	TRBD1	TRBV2	CASSFARQGNTGELFF	TGTGCCAGCAGTTTCGCTCGACAGGGGAACACCGGGGAGCTGTTTTTT
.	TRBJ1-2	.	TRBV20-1	CRGGGSYGYTF	TGCAGGGGCGGGGGTAGCTATGGCTACACCTTC
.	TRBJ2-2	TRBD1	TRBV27	CASTTGGFLNTGELFF	TGTGCCAGCACAACAGGGGGCTTTTTGAACACCGGGGAGCTGTTTTTT
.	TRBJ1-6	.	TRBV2	CASRMTWGGLNNSPLHF	TGTGCCAGCAGGATGACCTGGGGGGGATTGAATAATTCACCCCTCCACTTT
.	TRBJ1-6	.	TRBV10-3	CAISVRQGSSPLHF	TGTGCCATCAGTGTTCGGCAGGGAAGTTCACCCCTCCACTTT
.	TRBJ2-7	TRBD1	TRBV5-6	CASSLTGQASYEQYF	TGTGCCAGCAGCTTGACGGGACAGGCCTCCTACGAGCAGTACTTC
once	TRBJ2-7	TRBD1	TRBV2	CASGKLQGALGWEQYF	TGTGCCAGCGGAAAATTACAGGGGGCCCTTGGTTGGGAGCAGTACTTC
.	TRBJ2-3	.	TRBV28	CASSLSGVGQPSTDTQYF	TGTGCCAGCAGTTTATCGGGGGTGGGGCAACCAAGCACAGATACGCAGTATTTT
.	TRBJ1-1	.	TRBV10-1	CASSAAGAPTEAFF	TGCGCCAGCAGTGCAGCAGGGGCTCCAACTGAAGCTTTCTTT
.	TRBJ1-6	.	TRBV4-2	CASSQEGRRRGGPLHF	TGTGCCAGCAGCCAAGAGGGGAGGCGGCGGGGGGGACCCCTCCACTTT
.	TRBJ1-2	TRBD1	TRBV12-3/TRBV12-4	CASQTGGDYGYTF	TGTGCCAGCCAAACAGGGGGCGACTATGGCTACACCTTC
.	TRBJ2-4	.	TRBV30	CAWSVRGAKNIQYF	TGTGCCTGGAGTGTTCGGGGGGCCAAAAACATTCAGTACTTC
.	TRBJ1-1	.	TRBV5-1	CASSLGGRNTEAFF	TGCGCCAGCAGCTTGGGGGGCCGGAACACTGAAGCTTTCTTT
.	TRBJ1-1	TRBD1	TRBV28	CASSLTPTGDGDTEAFF	TGTGCCAGCAGCTTAACCCCTACAGGGGATGGGGACACTGAAGCTTTCTTT
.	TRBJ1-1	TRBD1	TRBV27	CASRNRGGGTEAFF	TGTGCCAGCAGAAACAGGGGTGGGGGCACTGAAGCTTTCTTT
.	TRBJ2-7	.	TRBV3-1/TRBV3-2	CASSREDEQYF	TGTGCCAGCAGCCGCGAAGATGAGCAGTACTTC
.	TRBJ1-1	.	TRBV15	CATSRRFYKGWMNTEAFF	TGTGCCACCAGCAGAAGATTTTATAAGGGGTGGATGAACACTGAAGCTTTCTTT
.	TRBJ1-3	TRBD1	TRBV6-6	CASTPSPDRVRGNTIYF	TGTGCCAGCACTCCATCCCCAGACAGGGTGAGAGGAAACACCATATATTTT
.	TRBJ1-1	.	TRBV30	CAWSAGGLRAFF	TGTGCCTGGAGTGCCGGGGGGTTGCGGGCTTTCTTT
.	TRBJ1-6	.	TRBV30	CAWGTGTLNSPLHF	TGTGCCTGGGGAACAGGGACCCTTAATTCACCCCTCCACTTT
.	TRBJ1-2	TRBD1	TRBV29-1	CSAWTGRGDGYTF	TGCAGCGCTTGGACAGGGAGAGGGGATGGCTACACCTTC
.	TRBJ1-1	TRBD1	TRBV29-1	CSVAGQGNTEAFF	TGCAGCGTTGCCGGACAGGGGAACACTGAAGCTTTCTTT
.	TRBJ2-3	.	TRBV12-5	CASGPGGTYTDTQYF	TGTGCTAGTGGTCCCGGAGGGACTTACACAGATACGCAGTATTTT
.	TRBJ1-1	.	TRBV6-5	CASSPVLGGGTEAFF	TGTGCCAGCAGCCCCGTTCTTGGGGGCGGCACTGAAGCTTTCTTT
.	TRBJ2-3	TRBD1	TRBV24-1	CATSDRDRGLTDTQYF	TGTGCCACCAGTGACAGGGACAGGGGATTAACAGATACGCAGTATTTT
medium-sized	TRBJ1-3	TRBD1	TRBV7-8	CASSLTGATPGNTIYF	TGTGCCAGCAGCTTAACAGGGGCCACCCCGGGAAACACCATATATTTT
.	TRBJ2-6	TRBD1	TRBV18	CASSPGTGAGANVLTF	TGTGCCAGCTCACCAGGGACAGGGGCCGGGGCCAACGTCCTGACTTTC
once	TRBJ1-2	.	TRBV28	CASRGEYRQNYGYTF	TGTGCCAGCAGGGGAGAGTATAGACAAAACTATGGCTACACCTTC
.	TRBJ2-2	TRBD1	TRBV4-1	CASSQGGQAGTGELFF	TGCGCCAGCAGCCAAGGCGGACAGGCCGGCACCGGGGAGCTGTTTTTT
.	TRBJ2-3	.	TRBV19	CASSIGVLPQYF	TGTGCCAGTAGTATAGGAGTCCTGCCGCAGTATTTT
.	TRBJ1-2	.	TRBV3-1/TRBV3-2	CASSQAGRGGYTF	TGTGCCAGCAGCCAAGCAGGGAGGGGTGGCTACACCTTC
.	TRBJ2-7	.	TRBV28	CASGTVPDGGQYF	TGTGCCAGCGGGACGGTGCCCGACGGGGGGCAGTACTTC
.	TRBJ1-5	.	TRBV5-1	CASRTEINQPQHF	TGCGCCAGCCGGACAGAGATCAATCAGCCCCAGCATTTT
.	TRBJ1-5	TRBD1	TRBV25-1	CASRPPGTGGTFGQPQHF	TGTGCCAGCAGGCCACCCGGGACAGGGGGTACTTTTGGGCAGCCCCAGCATTTT